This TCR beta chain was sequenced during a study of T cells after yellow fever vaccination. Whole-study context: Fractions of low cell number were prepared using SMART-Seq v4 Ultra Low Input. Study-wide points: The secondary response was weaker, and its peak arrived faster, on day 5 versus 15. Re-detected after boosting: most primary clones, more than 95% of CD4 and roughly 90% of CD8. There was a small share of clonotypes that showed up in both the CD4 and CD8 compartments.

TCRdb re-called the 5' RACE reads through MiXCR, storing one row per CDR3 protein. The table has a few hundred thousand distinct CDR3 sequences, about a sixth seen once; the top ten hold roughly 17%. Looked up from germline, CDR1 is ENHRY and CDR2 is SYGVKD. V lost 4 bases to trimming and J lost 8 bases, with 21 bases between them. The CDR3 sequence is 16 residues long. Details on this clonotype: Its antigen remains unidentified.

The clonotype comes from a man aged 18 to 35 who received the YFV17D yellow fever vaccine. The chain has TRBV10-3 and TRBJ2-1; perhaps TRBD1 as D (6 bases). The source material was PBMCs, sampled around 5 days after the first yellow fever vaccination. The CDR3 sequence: CAISAIPQGTFDEQFF. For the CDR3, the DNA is TGTGCCATCAGTGCCATCCCGCAGGGGACATTCGATGAGCAGTTCTTC.